Shown below are 30 T cell receptor beta chains from a single sample sequenced in a study of T cells in Graves' hyperthyroidism and ophthalmopathy. RNA transcripts served as the template for amplifying TCR beta CDR3 regions. First-round RT-PCR with HTBI primers amplified the TCR CDR3 region. Each CDR3 protein is one row after TCRdb ran MiXCR on the multiplex PCR reads. The sample lists fewer than 900,000 distinct CDR3 sequences; less than 20% were seen once. Sequenced: blood. Receptors were obtained from a man between 18 and 29 years old with Graves' hyperthyroidism.

The gene calls are TRBV7-3 and TRBJ1-1; D is unresolved. Germline values: CDR1 SGHTA, CDR2 FQGTGA. The V and J ends lost 7 bases and 5 bases respectively, with 14 bases between them. This CDR3 spans 13 amino acids. The CDR3 reads CASTLGIGTEAFF. CDR3 in DNA: TGTGCCAGCACCCTAGGTATCGGGACTGAAGCTTTCTTT.

This sequence joins TRBV7-9 and TRBJ2-5; maybe TRBD2 (5 bases). CDR1 is SEHNR, CDR2 FQNEAQ, per germline (reference sequence). V dropped 5 bases and J dropped 4 bases, with 14 bases sitting between them. The length of the CDR3 is 14 residues. Here the CDR3 reads CASSPPAGRETQYF. CDR3 nucleotides: TGTGCCAGCAGCCCCCCTGCGGGCCGAGAGACCCAGTACTTC.

This clonotype occurred many times. The chain recombines TRBV2 with TRBJ2-1, with a tentative D call TRBD2 (6 bases). CDR3 length equals 14 residues. Trimming shortened V by 6 bases and J by 1 base, and 10 bases separated the two germline ends. CDR1 and CDR2 (germline): SNHLY, FYNNEI. CDR3 DNA: TGTGCCAGCAGCCGGGACTCTTCCTACAATGAGCAGTTCTTC. This sequence encodes CASSRDSSYNEQFF.

This clonotype occurred many times. The rearrangement joins TRBV12-5 to TRBJ1-1; D gene ambiguous. CDR3 length: 12 residues. The V gene's germline CDR1 is LGHNT and CDR2 FRNRAP. V was cut by 1 base and J by 6 bases, with 6 bases left in between. The CDR3 loop is CASGLERAEAFF. The CDR3 bases are TGTGCTAGTGGTTTGGAACGGGCTGAAGCTTTCTTT.

The CDR3 is CASSEEAGAQSNQPQHF. CDR3 bases: TGTGCCAGCAGTGAAGAGGCAGGGGCTCAGAGCAATCAGCCCCAGCATTTT. The rearrangement joins TRBV6-1 to TRBJ1-5; D may be TRBD1 (6 bases). This CDR3 contains 17 residues. In germline, CDR1 is MNHNS, CDR2 SASEGT. The V end lost 1 base, the J end lost 1 base, and 14 bases lay between the germline ends.

The chain uses TRBV9 and TRBJ1-1; 7 positions agree with TRBD1. The CDR3 runs to 14 residues. The V segment lost 3 bases and the J segment 8 bases; nucleotides outside the gene matches: 10. Germline-derived CDR1 and CDR2 are SGDLS and YYNGEE. The CDR3 DNA sequence: TGTGCCAGCAGCGCCCCGCTCGGAGGGGGCGAAGCTTTCTTT. Its protein is CASSAPLGGGEAFF.

The sample holds one count of this clonotype. V is TRBV27 and J is TRBJ1-6, with D tentatively TRBD1 (5 bases). Trimming took off 3 bases at V and 0 bases at J, with 12 bases between the two ends. CDR3 length: 17 amino acids. Germline CDR1 MNHEY, CDR2 SMNVEV (reference sequence). CDR3 sequence reads: CASSLDQDTSYNSPLHF. CDR3 DNA sequence: TGTGCCAGCAGTTTGGACCAGGACACCTCCTATAATTCACCCCTCCACTTT.

This sequence joins TRBV27 and TRBJ1-5; D perhaps matches TRBD1 (6 bases). The germline gives CDR1 MNHEY, CDR2 SMNVEV (reference sequence). The length of the CDR3 is 15 residues. V lost 5 bases, J lost 1 base, and 12 bases lay in between. This CDR3 is CASSATGYSNQPQHF. CDR3 coding DNA: TGTGCCAGCAGTGCCACAGGGTACAGCAATCAGCCCCAGCATTTT.

The sample holds many counts of this clonotype. This rearrangement joins TRBV20-1 to TRBJ2-1; 12 bases align to TRBD2. V lost 1 base to trimming and J lost 8 bases; unmatched junction nucleotides: 6. Germline V gene data show CDR1 as DFQATT and CDR2 as SNEGSKA (reference sequence). The CDR3 length is 15 residues. For the CDR3, the DNA is TGCAGTGCTAGAGGGCGGACTAGCGGGAAACATGAGCAGTTCTTC. Translation gives CSARGRTSGKHEQFF.

The V gene is TRBV20-1, the J gene TRBJ2-4, with 7 bases identical to TRBD1. CDR3 size: 13 residues. Germline CDR1 is DFQATT and CDR2 is SNEGSKA (reference sequence). The CDR3 spells CSLSGQAKNIQYF. The CDR3 region has the DNA TGCAGCCTATCGGGACAGGCCAAAAACATTCAGTACTTC.

This clonotype was observed a few times. V gene TRBV7-9 combines with J gene TRBJ2-2; D perhaps matches TRBD1 (5 bases). Germline CDR1 reads SEHNR; CDR2 reads FQNEAQ (reference sequence). The CDR3 is 13 amino acids. Trimming removed 5 bases at V and 4 bases at J, with 8 bases between. CDR3 nucleotides: TGTGCCAGCAGCCAGGACACCACCGGGGAGCTGTTTTTT. As protein: CASSQDTTGELFF.

J is TRBJ2-5 and V is TRBV5-1; TRBD2 agrees at 8 bases. There are 15 residues in the CDR3. V lost 0 bases and J lost 4; bases outside the gene matches: 5. Germline V gene data show CDR1 as SGHRS and CDR2 as YFSETQ. Here the CDR3 reads CASSLASGSGETQYF. CDR3 nucleotides: TGCGCCAGCAGCTTGGCCAGCGGGAGCGGAGAGACCCAGTACTTC. Based on the CDR3 plus reference TRBV5-1 and TRBJ2-5, the full variable domain is KAGVTQTPRYLIKTRGQQVTLSCSPISGHRSVSWYQQTPGQGLQFLFEYFSETQRNKGNFPGRFSGRQFSNSRSEMNVSTLELGDSALYLCASSLASGSGETQYFGPGTRLLVL.

This clonotype was recorded at least ten times. The V call is TRBV20-1, the J call TRBJ2-5; 7 bases align to TRBD2. Germline V lookup: CDR1 DFQATT, CDR2 SNEGSKA (reference sequence). The CDR3 contains 13 residues. Trimming took 4 bases from V and 2 from J; bases not matched to a gene: 4. The CDR3: CSAKTSAQETQYF. The CDR3 nucleotides are TGCAGTGCTAAAACTAGCGCGCAAGAGACCCAGTACTTC.

There are a few counts of this clonotype. The chain uses TRBV5-6 and TRBJ1-2; no reliable D call. The CDR3 contains 13 residues. The V end lost 2 bases, the J end lost 3 bases, and 8 bases lay between the germline ends. CDR1 SGHDT and CDR2 YYEEEE come from the germline V gene. CDR3 sequence: CASSFVRDYGYTF. DNA of the CDR3: TGTGCCAGCAGCTTCGTCCGCGACTATGGCTACACCTTC.

The chain carries TRBV28 and TRBJ2-2, with D possibly being TRBD2 (6 bases). CDR1 and CDR2 from the germline V gene are MDHEN and SYDVKM. CDR3 length: 15 residues. V was cut by 5 bases and J by 3 bases, with 13 bases left in between. Here the CDR3 DNA reads TGTGCCAGCAGTCCGCGGGACTGGTACACCGGGGAGCTGTTTTTT. Translated, it gives CASSPRDWYTGELFF.

This clonotype was seen at least ten times. The V gene is TRBV28, the J gene TRBJ1-1, with a tentative D call TRBD1 (5 bases). Germline V gene sequence: CDR1 MDHEN, CDR2 SYDVKM. The V and J ends lost 2 bases and 0 bases respectively, with 7 bases between them. This CDR3 has 14 residues. The CDR3 here is CASSLRTLNTEAFF. CDR3 sequence (DNA): TGTGCCAGCAGTTTAAGGACATTGAACACTGAAGCTTTCTTT.

This chain uses TRBV6-5 with TRBJ2-1; 9 bases agree with TRBD1. V was pared by 3 bases and J by 7 bases, with 7 bases of the junction left unmatched. The germline V gene encodes CDR1 MNHEY and CDR2 SVGAGI. The CDR3 has 15 amino acids. The CDR3 sequence: CASSYGTGLDNEQFF. CDR3 nucleotides: TGTGCCAGCAGTTATGGGACAGGGCTTGATAATGAGCAGTTCTTC.

This clonotype was observed many times. The V gene is TRBV7-2, the J gene TRBJ1-5; tentatively, D is TRBD1 (5 bases). The CDR3 has 18 amino acids. Germline-derived CDR1 and CDR2 are SGHTA and FQGNSA. Trimming pared 5 bases from V and 5 bases from J, leaving 25 bases between. The CDR3 bases are TGTGCCAGCAGCCTTAGCCCCCCCGGGACTCTCCCAGATCAGCCCCAGCATTTT. Translating it yields CASSLSPPGTLPDQPQHF.

In this sample, this clonotype turned up many times. The gene calls are TRBV6-2 or TRBV6-3 and TRBJ2-1; D not resolved. The V gene's germline CDR1 is MNHEY and CDR2 SVGEGT. Trimming removed 5 bases from V and 4 bases from J, with 12 bases in between. The CDR3 has 14 amino acids. This CDR3 reads CASSPQGVYNEQFF. In DNA, the CDR3 is TGTGCCAGCAGTCCCCAAGGCGTATACAATGAGCAGTTCTTC.

This clonotype was observed a handful of times. The J gene is TRBJ2-3, the V gene TRBV20-1; maybe TRBD2 (6 bases). Germline assignment: CDR1 DFQATT and CDR2 SNEGSKA (reference sequence). V was shortened by 4 bases and J by 0 bases, with 14 bases between the two germline ends. The CDR3 is 15 residues long. CDR3 nucleotide sequence: TGCAGTGCTAAGGGCGGGATGTCTAGCACAGATACGCAGTATTTT. Protein: CSAKGGMSSTDTQYF.

This clonotype has a count of ten or more. The chain carries TRBV28 and TRBJ2-4, with D possibly being TRBD2 (5 bases). Germline assignment: CDR1 MDHEN and CDR2 SYDVKM. The CDR3 loop spans 14 amino acids. The V gene lost 6 bases and the J gene lost 5 bases, with 14 bases spanning the gap. DNA of the CDR3: TGTGCCAGCAGCTCACTAGGAGGAGAAAACATTCAGTACTTC. Its protein product is CASSSLGGENIQYF.

Only a few counts were recorded for this clonotype. The gene calls are TRBV19 and TRBJ1-1, with TRBD1 as a possible D gene (6 bases). The germline V gene encodes CDR1 LNHDA and CDR2 SQIVND (reference sequence). Trimming left V 6 bases short and J 5 bases short, with 10 bases between. This CDR3 comprises 12 residues. The CDR3, as DNA: TGTGCCAGTAGGATGACAGGTACTGAAGCTTTCTTT. Protein: CASRMTGTEAFF.

This clonotype was recorded at least ten times. The chain combines TRBV6-2 or TRBV6-3 with TRBJ2-3, with a weak D call TRBD2 (5 bases). The germline CDR1 and CDR2 sequences are MNHEY and SVGEGT. This CDR3 has 15 amino acids. Trimming removed 6 bases from V and 2 bases from J, with 15 bases in between. The CDR3 here is CASSPGRTFTDTQYF. The CDR3, as DNA: TGTGCCAGCAGCCCCGGACGGACTTTCACAGATACGCAGTATTTT.

As to this clonotype: A much larger clone sits a single nucleotide away, making a read error possible. V and J are TRBV11-3 and TRBJ2-5; 10 bases map to TRBD1. Germline CDR1 SGHNT, CDR2 YENEEA. The CDR3 is 15 amino acids. The CDR3 loop is CASSSGDRGGEIQYF. CDR3 DNA sequence: TGTGCCAGCAGCTCGGGGGACAGGGGAGGAGAGATCCAGTACTTC. Drawing the rest from reference TRBV11-3 and TRBJ2-5, the complete variable domain is EAGVVQSPRYKIIEKKQPVAFWCNPISGHNTLYWYLQNLGQGPELLIRYENEEAVDDSQLPKDRFSAERLKGVDSTLKIQPAELGDSAVYLCASSSGDRGGEIQYFGPGTRLLVL.

At least ten counts were recorded for this clonotype. The chain uses TRBV7-8 and TRBJ1-4, with a possible D match to TRBD1 (6 bases). The CDR3 has 14 residues. Trimming shortened V by 1 base and J by 8 bases, and 11 bases separated the two germline ends. The germline V gene encodes CDR1 SGHVS and CDR2 FQNEAQ. The CDR3 nucleotides are TGTGCCAGCAGCTTAGTAGGGCAGGGGGAAAAACTGTTTTTT. Translating gives CASSLVGQGEKLFF.

The V gene is TRBV7-3, the J gene TRBJ2-1, with D unresolved. The germline V gene has CDR1 SGHTA and CDR2 FQGTGA. The CDR3 runs to 14 residues. Trimming shortened V by 1 base and J by 9 bases, and 13 bases separated the two germline ends. The chain's CDR3 is CASSLRGPSSEQFF. The CDR3 bases are TGTGCCAGCAGCTTAAGAGGACCTTCATCTGAGCAGTTCTTC.

There are a few counts of this clonotype. The chain recombines TRBV6-1 with TRBJ2-1, with a possible D match to TRBD1 (8 bases). Germline V gives CDR1 MNHNS, CDR2 SASEGT. The CDR3 covers 14 residues. Trimming shortened V by 5 bases and J by 7 bases, and 15 bases separated the two germline ends. CDR3 sequence: CASSHRGGGNEQFF. The CDR3 nucleotides are TGTGCCAGCAGTCACAGGGGGGGAGGGAATGAGCAGTTCTTC.

This sequence joins TRBV7-9 and TRBJ2-3; TRBD2 matches 8 bases. Trimming removed 4 bases from V and 2 bases from J; junction bases left unmatched: 5. The germline gives CDR1 SEHNR, CDR2 FQNEAQ (reference sequence). This CDR3 spans 15 amino acids. The CDR3 nucleotides read TGTGCCAGCAGCTCGACTAGCGCCACCACAGATACGCAGTATTTT. This gives the protein CASSSTSATTDTQYF.

This clonotype was counted at least ten times. This rearrangement joins TRBV6-1 to TRBJ1-6; D may be TRBD1 (6 bases). Trimming took 5 bases from V and 10 from J, leaving 18 bases between them. There are 15 residues in the CDR3. CDR1 is MNHNS and CDR2 is SASEGT in the germline V gene. CDR3 nucleotide sequence: TGTGCCAGCAGTTCTCTACAGGGCGGGGGGTCACCCCTCCACTTT. This gives the protein CASSSLQGGGSPLHF.

J is TRBJ1-5 and V is TRBV13; 8 positions match TRBD1. CDR3 length equals 14 residues. V shed 8 bases and J 2 bases; nucleotides not matched to a gene: 5. Germline loops: CDR1 PRHDT, CDR2 FYEKMQ (reference sequence). The CDR3 bases are TGTGCCAGCTCTCGACAGGGGCGCAATCAGCCCCAGCATTTT. As protein: CASSRQGRNQPQHF.